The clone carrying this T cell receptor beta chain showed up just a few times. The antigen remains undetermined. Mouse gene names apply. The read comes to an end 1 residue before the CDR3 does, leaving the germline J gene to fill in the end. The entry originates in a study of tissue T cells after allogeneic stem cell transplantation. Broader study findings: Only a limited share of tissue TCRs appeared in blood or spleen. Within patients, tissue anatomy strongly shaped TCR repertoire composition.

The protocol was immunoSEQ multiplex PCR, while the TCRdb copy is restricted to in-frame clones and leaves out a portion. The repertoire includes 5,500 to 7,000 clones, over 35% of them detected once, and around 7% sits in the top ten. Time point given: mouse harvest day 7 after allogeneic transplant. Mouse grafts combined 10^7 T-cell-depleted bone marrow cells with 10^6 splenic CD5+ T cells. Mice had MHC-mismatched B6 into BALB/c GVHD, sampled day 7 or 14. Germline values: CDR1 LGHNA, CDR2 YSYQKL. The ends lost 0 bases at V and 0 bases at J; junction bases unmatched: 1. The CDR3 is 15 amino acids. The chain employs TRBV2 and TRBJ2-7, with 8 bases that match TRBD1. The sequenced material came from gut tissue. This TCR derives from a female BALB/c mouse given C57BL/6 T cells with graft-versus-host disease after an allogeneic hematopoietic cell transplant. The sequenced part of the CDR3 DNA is TGTGCCAGCAGCCAAGATGGGACAGGCTCCTATGAACAGTAC. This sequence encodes CASSQDGTGSYEQY. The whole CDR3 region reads CASSQDGTGSYEQYF.